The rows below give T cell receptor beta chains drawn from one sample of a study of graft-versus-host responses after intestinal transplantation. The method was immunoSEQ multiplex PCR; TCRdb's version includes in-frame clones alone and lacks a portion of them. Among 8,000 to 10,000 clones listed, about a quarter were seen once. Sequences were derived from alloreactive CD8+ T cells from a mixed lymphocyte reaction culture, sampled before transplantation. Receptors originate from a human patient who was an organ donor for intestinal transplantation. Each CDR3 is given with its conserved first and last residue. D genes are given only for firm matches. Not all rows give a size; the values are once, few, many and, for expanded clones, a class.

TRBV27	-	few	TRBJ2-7	TGTGCCAGCAGTTCTCTCGGGACCTACGAGCAGTACTTC	CASSSLGTYEQYF
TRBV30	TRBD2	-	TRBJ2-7	TGCGCCGGGAGTTTTGGGGCGGGGGGCGAGCAGTACTTC	CAGSFGAGGEQYF
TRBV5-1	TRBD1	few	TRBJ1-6	TGCGCCAGCAGCACCGGGACAGATAATTCACCCCTCCACTTT	CASSTGTDNSPLHF
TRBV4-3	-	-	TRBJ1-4	TGCGCCAGCAGCCAGCTCGGACAGTGGGAAAAACTGTTTTTT	CASSQLGQWEKLFF
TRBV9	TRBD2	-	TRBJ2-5	TGTGCCAGCAGCGCACTCGGGACTAGCGGAGAGACCCAGTACTTC	CASSALGTSGETQYF
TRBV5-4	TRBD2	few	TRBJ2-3	TGTGCCAGCAGCCGAGCGGGGGGCCCCACAGATACGCAGTATTTT	CASSRAGGPTDTQYF
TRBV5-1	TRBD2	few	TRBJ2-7	TGCGCCAGCAGCCTGACGGGGGGTACTTCCTACGAGCAGTACTTC	CASSLTGGTSYEQYF
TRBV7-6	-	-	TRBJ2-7	TGTGCCAGCAGCTTATGGGGGAGCTCCTACGAGCAGTACTTC	CASSLWGSSYEQYF
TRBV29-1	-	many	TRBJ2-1	TGCAGCGTGGGGGGGGCGGGTGAGCAGTTCTTC	CSVGGAGEQFF
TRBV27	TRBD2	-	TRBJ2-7	TGTGCCAGCAGCCAAACGGCGGGAGTGACCTACGAGCAGTACTTC	CASSQTAGVTYEQYF
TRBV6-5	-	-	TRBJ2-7	TGTGCCAGCAGTTTCCCAGGTGACGAGCAGTACTTC	CASSFPGDEQYF
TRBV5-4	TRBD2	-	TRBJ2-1	TGTGCCAGCCGGGGGGAGCGGGTCCATGAGCAGTTCTTC	CASRGERVHEQFF
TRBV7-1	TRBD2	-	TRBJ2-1	TGTGCCAGCAGCTTGGGGCGCGCGGGGGGGCCCCCATTGAGAAATGAGCAGTTCTTC	CASSLGRAGGPPLRNEQFF
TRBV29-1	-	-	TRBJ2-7	TGCAGCGTTGCCGGAGGGACACCTTTGGAGCAGTACTTC	CSVAGGTPLEQYF
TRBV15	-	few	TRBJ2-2	TGTGCCACCAGCAGAGATTTGGAGGGGAACACCGGGGAGCTGTTTTTT	CATSRDLEGNTGELFF
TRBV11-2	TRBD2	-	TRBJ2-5	TGTGCCAGCAGCCCAGGGGCGGGGGGGCTTTTTGAGGAGACCCAGTACTTC	CASSPGAGGLFEETQYF
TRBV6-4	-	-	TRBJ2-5	TGTGCCAGCAGTGACCCTCGTTCGGGGGTAGAGGAGACCCAGTACTTC	CASSDPRSGVEETQYF
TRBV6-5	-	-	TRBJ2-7	TGTGCCAGCAGCAGCCGGGGGTACCTGACTGAGCAGTACTTC	CASSSRGYLTEQYF
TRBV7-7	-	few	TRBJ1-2	TGTGCCAGCAGTCCTACAGCGAACTATGGCTACACCTTC	CASSPTANYGYTF
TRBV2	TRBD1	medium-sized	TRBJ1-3	TGTGCCATACTACAGGGGGAAACTGGAAACACCATATATTTT	CAILQGETGNTIYF
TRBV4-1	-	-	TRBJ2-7	TGCGCCAGCAGCCAAGTTTACCCCCCCGGGTTCGAGCAGTACTTC	CASSQVYPPGFEQYF
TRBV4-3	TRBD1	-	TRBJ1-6	TGCGCCAGCAGCCAACAGACAGGGTGGGATTCACCCCTCCACTTT	CASSQQTGWDSPLHF
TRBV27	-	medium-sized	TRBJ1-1	TGTGCCAGCAGTTTAGGAGGGGGCACTGAAGCTTTCTTT	CASSLGGGTEAFF
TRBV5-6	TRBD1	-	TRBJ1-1	TGTGCCAGCAGCTTGGTTAGGGGGCGCGGCACTGAAGCTTTCTTT	CASSLVRGRGTEAFF